Shown below are 25 T cell receptor beta chains from a single sample sequenced in a study of blood T cell repertoires in COVID-19. Generated by immunoSEQ multiplex PCR, the TCRdb table keeps only in-frame clones and is missing some. Among 330,000 or so clones listed, around 90% were seen once. Sequencing used peripheral blood. The origin of the receptors is a man aged 30-40 years with COVID-19, enrolled during active disease.

The rearrangement joins TRBV18 to TRBJ2-1; 14 bases line up with TRBD2. The CDR3 runs 16 residues. Germline assignment: CDR1 KGHSH and CDR2 LQKENI. V lost 6 bases to trimming and J lost 9 bases; unmatched junction nucleotides: 10. The CDR3 sequence: CASSWGTSGSSGEQFF. DNA for the CDR3: TGTGCCAGCTCCTGGGGGACTAGCGGGAGCTCTGGTGAGCAGTTCTTC.

The chain has TRBV7-2 and TRBJ1-2; TRBD1 matches 7 bases. The germline V gene encodes CDR1 SGHTA and CDR2 FQGNSA. This CDR3 is built from 15 residues. J gave up 2 bases and V 2 bases, and 5 bases lay outside the gene matches. DNA for the CDR3: TGTGCCAGCAGCTTACGGACAGGCCCAAACTATGGCTACACCTTC. Translating it yields CASSLRTGPNYGYTF.

The rearrangement joins TRBV19 to TRBJ2-4; D call uncertain. The CDR3 consists of 16 residues. The germline gives CDR1 LNHDA, CDR2 SQIVND (reference sequence). The V and J ends lost 6 bases and 6 bases respectively, with 21 bases between them. CDR3 sequence: CASSYRQRGGLNIQYF. The DNA for the CDR3 is TGTGCCAGTAGCTACCGGCAGCGAGGTGGATTAAACATTCAGTACTTC.

V usage is TRBV5-6 and J usage is TRBJ1-2; TRBD1 agrees at 7 bases. Trimming removed 4 bases from V and 3 bases from J; junction bases left unmatched: 21. Germline CDR1 is SGHDT and CDR2 is YYEEEE. The CDR3 runs to 19 residues. CDR3 protein: CASSLQGTTGVFSYYGYTF. In nucleotides, the CDR3 is TGTGCCAGCAGCCTGCAAGGTACAACAGGGGTTTTCTCCTACTATGGCTACACCTTC.

The chain recombines TRBV11-1 with TRBJ2-1; the match to TRBD1 covers 11 bases. V shed 6 bases and J 7 bases; nucleotides not matched to a gene: 8. This CDR3 comprises 15 residues. Germline loops: CDR1 SGHAT, CDR2 FQDESV (reference sequence). CDR3 DNA sequence: TGTGCCAGCAGATCGAGGACAGGGGGCCGGAATGAGCAGTTCTTC. It encodes CASRSRTGGRNEQFF.

This clone was counted a single time. J is TRBJ1-3 and V is TRBV5-4, with a weak D call TRBD1 (5 bases). The CDR3 totals 15 residues. From germline, CDR1 is SGHNT and CDR2 YYREEE (reference sequence). V was shortened by 7 bases and J by 2 bases, with 16 bases between the two germline ends. Here the CDR3 DNA reads TGTGCCAGCTCGATGCAGTGGGGGGCTGGAAACACCATATATTTT. Protein: CASSMQWGAGNTIYF.

In nucleotides, the CDR3 is TGCGCCAGCAGCTTGGACGTGGGCATCTACGAGCAGTACTTC. Translated, it gives CASSLDVGIYEQYF. The chain uses TRBV5-1 and TRBJ2-7; no clear D. The CDR3 totals 14 residues. The V gene's germline CDR1 is SGHRS and CDR2 YFSETQ. Trimming removed 0 bases from V and 3 bases from J, with 10 bases in between.

V is TRBV10-3 and J is TRBJ2-2, with TRBD2 matching over 12 bases. Unmatched junction bases numbered 16, after V lost 11 bases and J lost 6 bases. The CDR3 has 17 residues. Germline loops: CDR1 ENHRY, CDR2 SYGVKD. The CDR3 DNA reads TGTGCCTCACTGGGGGCTAGCGGGAGGGCCGGGGCCGGGGAGCTGTTTTTT. Translating it yields CASLGASGRAGAGELFF.

The CDR3 region is CASRLAGEHQETQYF. CDR3 nucleotide sequence: TGTGCCAGCAGACTAGCGGGGGAGCACCAAGAGACCCAGTACTTC. The chain is built from TRBV11-1 and TRBJ2-5, with 11 positions matching TRBD2. V gave up 6 bases and J gave up 0 bases; unmatched junction bases: 3. The CDR3 totals 15 residues. Germline CDR1 is SGHAT and CDR2 is FQDESV (reference sequence).

This clone has ten or more counts. The chain recombines TRBV7-3 with TRBJ2-1; 8 positions match TRBD1. The germline V gene encodes CDR1 SGHTA and CDR2 FQGTGA. V lost 5 bases and J lost 4; bases outside the gene matches: 7. CDR3 length equals 15 residues. CDR3 in DNA: TGTGCCAGCAGCCTCTCCCGGGACAGGTACAATGAGCAGTTCTTC. Protein: CASSLSRDRYNEQFF.

V is TRBV5-8 and J is TRBJ2-2; TRBD1 agrees at 7 bases. V was clipped by 10 bases and J by 4 bases; unmatched bases: 13. The CDR3 consists of 15 residues. Germline lookup yields CDR1 SGHTS and CDR2 YDEGEE. DNA for the CDR3: TGTGCCGGGAAACAGGGGCCCCTAAGCACCGGGGAGCTGTTTTTT. This translates into CAGKQGPLSTGELFF.

The J gene is TRBJ1-5, the V gene TRBV2, with TRBD1 identical over 9 bases. The J segment lost 0 bases and the V segment lost 6 bases, leaving 3 bases of the junction unmatched. Germline V CDR1 and CDR2: SNHLY, FYNNEI. There are 15 residues in the CDR3. The CDR3 is CASSDRGYSNQPQHF. The CDR3 nucleotides are TGTGCCAGCAGCGACAGGGGGTATAGCAATCAGCCCCAGCATTTT.

The V and J genes are TRBV15 and TRBJ1-5, with 7 bases that match TRBD1. The V and J ends lost 3 bases and 2 bases, in that order; junction bases with no gene match: 4. Germline V lookup: CDR1 LNHNV, CDR2 YYDKDF (reference sequence). There are 15 residues in the CDR3. This CDR3 is CATSSRDSGNQPQHF. CDR3 sequence (DNA): TGTGCCACCAGCAGCCGGGACAGCGGCAATCAGCCCCAGCATTTT.

The J gene is TRBJ1-5, the V gene TRBV19; a weak D match, TRBD1 (6 bases). The CDR3 runs to 15 residues. The germline CDR1 and CDR2 sequences are LNHDA and SQIVND (reference sequence). The V and J ends lost 4 bases and 7 bases respectively, with 17 bases between them. CDR3 bases: TGTGCCAGTAGTACGGGATTAGGGGGAGGGCAGCCCCAGCATTTT. Its translation: CASSTGLGGGQPQHF.

The chain is built from TRBV7-2 and TRBJ1-1, with no clear D. V lost 4 bases and J 0 bases, leaving 21 bases between the germline ends. Germline assignment: CDR1 SGHTA and CDR2 FQGNSA. CDR3 size: 18 residues. This CDR3 reads CASSSRSPSKFLNTEAFF. As DNA, the CDR3 is TGTGCCAGCAGCTCCAGGTCCCCTTCAAAATTTTTGAACACTGAAGCTTTCTTT.

CDR3 sequence reads: CATTDSGGYGEQYF. DNA for the CDR3: TGTGCCACCACAGACAGCGGGGGATATGGCGAGCAGTACTTC. J is TRBJ2-7 and V is TRBV6-5; 8 positions match TRBD2. Germline V gene sequence: CDR1 MNHEY, CDR2 SVGAGI. V was clipped by 10 bases and J by 6 bases; unmatched bases: 14. The CDR3 has 14 amino acids.

CDR3 DNA sequence: TGTGCCAGCAGTACAGGGTATGGTAGTTCACCCCTCCACTTT. It is translated as CASSTGYGSSPLHF. The V call is TRBV28, the J call TRBJ1-6; perhaps TRBD1 as D (6 bases). V was shortened by 5 bases and J by 9 bases, with 14 bases between the two germline ends. Germline-derived CDR1 and CDR2 are MDHEN and SYDVKM. The CDR3 sequence is 14 residues long.

A few counts support this clone. The chain links TRBV7-9 to TRBJ2-3; D is unclear. Trimming removed 3 bases from V and 5 bases from J, with 9 bases in between. Germline V lookup: CDR1 SEHNR, CDR2 FQNEAQ (reference sequence). The CDR3 is made up of 13 amino acids. Here the CDR3 DNA reads TGTGCCAGCAGCTTCACAGAATTAGATACGCAGTATTTT. Its translation is CASSFTELDTQYF.

This clone was counted between two and nine times. The chain recombines TRBV5-4 with TRBJ2-7; 8 nucleotides line up with TRBD2. Germline loops: CDR1 SGHNT, CDR2 YYREEE (reference sequence). The trim removed 1 base at V and 6 bases at J, leaving 6 bases unmatched. This CDR3 is built from 14 residues. The CDR3 protein is CASSLSAGAGEQYF. CDR3 in DNA: TGTGCCAGCAGCTTGTCAGCGGGAGCGGGCGAGCAGTACTTC.

The chain recombines TRBV5-8 with TRBJ1-5; D gene ambiguous. This CDR3 spans 16 amino acids. Trimming took 3 bases from V and 0 from J, leaving 13 bases between them. Germline V lookup: CDR1 SGHTS, CDR2 YDEGEE. CDR3 in amino acids: CASSWGVGGSNQPQHF. The CDR3, as DNA: TGTGCCAGCAGCTGGGGAGTTGGAGGTAGCAATCAGCCCCAGCATTTT.

This clone was counted a few times. The V call is TRBV18, the J call TRBJ1-3; a possible D gene is TRBD1 (5 bases). This CDR3 is built from 18 residues. From germline, CDR1 is KGHSH and CDR2 LQKENI. Deletions cut 0 bases from V and 0 bases from J, with 15 bases between. DNA of the CDR3: TGTGCCAGCTCACCACCAATGCAGGGCCCCTCCTCTGGAAACACCATATATTTT. Translated, it gives CASSPPMQGPSSGNTIYF.

The genes are TRBV9 and TRBJ1-4, with D possibly matching TRBD1 (5 bases). The CDR3 runs to 14 residues. Germline V gives CDR1 SGDLS, CDR2 YYNGEE. V lost 0 bases and J lost 8, with 11 bases in between. Here the CDR3 reads CASSVASRAEKLFF. The CDR3 nucleotides are TGTGCCAGCAGCGTAGCTTCCAGGGCAGAAAAACTGTTTTTT. The variable domain in full, with the rest retrieved from reference TRBV9 and TRBJ1-4, is DSGVTQTPKHLITATGQRVTLRCSPRSGDLSVYWYQQSLDQGLQFLIQYYNGEERAKGNILERFSAQQFPDLHSELNLSSLELGDSALYFCASSVASRAEKLFFGSGTQLSVL.

The chain recombines TRBV7-2 with TRBJ2-3, with TRBD2 matching 11 bases. The CDR3 is 18 amino acids. Germline values: CDR1 SGHTA, CDR2 FQGNSA. With 3 bases clipped from V and 0 bases from J, the junction kept 8 bases outside the gene matches. The CDR3 DNA sequence: TGTGCCAGCAGCTTTAGGCCTAGCGGGGGGACTAGCACAGATACGCAGTATTTT. Amino acids: CASSFRPSGGTSTDTQYF.

The V and J genes are TRBV5-4 and TRBJ1-1; D might be TRBD1 (5 bases). Trimming took 0 bases from V and 1 from J, leaving 13 bases between them. The germline V gene has CDR1 SGHNT and CDR2 YYREEE (reference sequence). This CDR3 is 16 amino acids long. The CDR3 sequence: CASSLAGQGKNTEAFF. In DNA form, the CDR3 reads TGTGCCAGCAGCTTGGCCGGACAAGGGAAGAACACTGAAGCTTTCTTT.

The chain couples TRBV19 to TRBJ1-5; weak D call: TRBD1 (5 bases). The CDR3 has 13 residues. With 8 bases removed from V and 0 bases from J, the gap between germline ends came to 8 bases. Germline CDR1 is LNHDA and CDR2 is SQIVND (reference sequence). The CDR3: CASAGYSNQPQHF. Written as DNA, the CDR3 is TGTGCCAGTGCAGGGTATAGCAATCAGCCCCAGCATTTT.